Detailed here is one T cell receptor beta chain. The clone's antigen remains unknown. Base qualities are not recorded, but no much larger clone differs from it by a single base. The record originates from a study of blood T cell repertoires in COVID-19 (dated by TCRdb to 2020 to 2021). At the level of the whole study: The collaborator samples originated in the United States, Italy and Spain and spanned the acute and convalescent phases of COVID-19. The prospective study material was composed of cDNA or gDNA derived from T cells, B-cell-depleted T cells, or PBMCs. The dataset comprised deeply sampled blood TCRbeta repertoires from subjects exposed to, actively infected with, or recovered from COVID-19. The repertoires were released in a freely available public database meant as a resource for research on the immune response to SARS-CoV-2. The samples were drawn from two sources: the first 160 participants of the ongoing ImmuneRACE study, and 950 to 1,500 subjects contributed by 6 global collaborators. Nearly every sample came with metadata listing a de-identified subject ID, COVID-19 status, age in years and sex. Where available, HLA class I and class II types were taken from metadata supplied by the sample provider and were not determined by assay-based typing. The study at large found these results: The amount of clinical and demographic metadata varied by source and participant and was provided uncurated.

TCRbeta CDR3 regions were amplified from genomic DNA by means of the immunoSEQ Assay, a bias-controlled multiplex PCR. In the authors' own workflow: Within the assay, amplification of reference gene primers was used to estimate how many nucleated cells each sample contained. To quantify the absolute abundance of each unique TCRbeta CDR3 rearrangement, sequence reads were collapsed and filtered. Productive Simpson clonality was computed per sample as the square root of Simpson's diversity index over productive rearrangements. This immuneACCESS table, as held by TCRdb, lists in-frame sequences with V and J called but not all clones. Of the missing ones, under half trace to an unresolved V gene in checked studies; the others have no known cause. The DNA gave D and trimming, while V, J and clone size come from that table. The sample table shows fewer than 450,000 clones, and about nine tenths are seen once. Over 10% of the sample belongs to the ten largest clones.

At one collaborating source in Seattle, patients were enrolled during active infection and were followed longitudinally through the course of disease. Collaborating institutions collected whole blood in K2EDTA tubes following their own protocols. For TCRbeta analysis, collaborators shipped samples as frozen whole blood, isolated PBMCs, or DNA extracted from either of those sample types. The CDR1 and CDR2 encoded by the germline V gene are SGDLS and YYNGEE. V and J lose 0 bases and 7 bases, and a span of 17 bases separates them. The CDR3 measures 16 amino acids from cysteine to phenylalanine. Only CDR3 DNA remains: 48 bases, in frame from the first base.

In this chain, TRBV9 is recombined with TRBJ2-1, with TRBD2 as a weak D call on 7 bases. This TCR was sampled from a woman aged 45-60 years with COVID-19, enrolled during active disease. Sequenced input: peripheral blood. The DNA sequence reads TGTGCCAGCAGCGTAGCTATAGGGCGGGGGCTTAATGAGCAGTTCTTC. Its translation is CASSVAIGRGLNEQFF.